Listed below are T cell receptor beta chains from one sample, sequenced in a study of shared clonotypes between healthy human individuals. Data came from immunoSEQ multiplex PCR; TCRdb stores just in-frame clones and leaves some out. In the table there are roughly 2.5 million clones, 85% to 95% of which are singletons. The sequenced sample consisted of naive CD4+ T cells sorted from blood. The receptors were sampled from a young man in good health. Each CDR3 is given with its conserved first and last residue. A D gene is named only where the DNA matches it firmly. Clone size appears in some rows only: once, few, many, or a class for an expanded clone.

D gene: TRBD1; V gene: TRBV27; J gene: TRBJ2-2; clone size: NA; CDR3 length: 17; CDR3 protein: CASSFHRTGNPTGELFF; CDR3 DNA: TGTGCCAGCAGTTTCCATAGGACAGGGAACCCCACCGGGGAGCTGTTTTTT
D gene: NA; V gene: TRBV7-2; J gene: TRBJ1-2; clone size: few; CDR3 length: 12; CDR3 protein: CASSLAGYGYTF; CDR3 DNA: TGTGCCAGCAGCTTAGCGGGGTATGGCTACACCTTC
D gene: NA; V gene: TRBV30; J gene: TRBJ2-7; clone size: once; CDR3 length: 14; CDR3 protein: CAWSVGAFSYEQYF; CDR3 DNA: TGTGCCTGGAGTGTCGGGGCCTTCTCCTACGAGCAGTACTTC
D gene: NA; V gene: TRBV4-1; J gene: TRBJ2-7; clone size: NA; CDR3 length: 16; CDR3 protein: CASSRVPVRLDYEQYF; CDR3 DNA: TGCGCCAGCAGCCGCGTTCCGGTAAGACTTGACTACGAGCAGTACTTC
D gene: NA; V gene: TRBV2; J gene: TRBJ2-1; clone size: NA; CDR3 length: 11; CDR3 protein: CASSSNDEQFF; CDR3 DNA: TGTGCCAGCAGTTCAAACGATGAGCAGTTCTTC
D gene: NA; V gene: TRBV5-1; J gene: TRBJ1-3; clone size: NA; CDR3 length: 16; CDR3 protein: CASSLVAKSSGNTIYF; CDR3 DNA: TGCGCCAGCAGCTTGGTGGCCAAGAGCTCTGGAAACACCATATATTTT
D gene: TRBD1; V gene: TRBV6-1; J gene: TRBJ1-2; clone size: few; CDR3 length: 12; CDR3 protein: CASSDNRGGYTF; CDR3 DNA: TGTGCCAGCAGTGATAACAGGGGTGGCTACACCTTC
D gene: NA; V gene: TRBV2; J gene: TRBJ2-6; clone size: NA; CDR3 length: 14; CDR3 protein: CAKQGTSGANVLTF; CDR3 DNA: TGTGCCAAACAGGGCACCTCTGGGGCCAACGTCCTGACTTTC
D gene: NA; V gene: TRBV19; J gene: TRBJ1-1; clone size: NA; CDR3 length: 15; CDR3 protein: CASSMLNLGKNEAFF; CDR3 DNA: TGTGCCAGTAGTATGCTAAACCTGGGTAAAAATGAAGCTTTCTTT
D gene: TRBD1; V gene: TRBV7-9; J gene: TRBJ1-2; clone size: NA; CDR3 length: 15; CDR3 protein: CASSTGTGTFDGYTF; CDR3 DNA: TGTGCCAGCAGCACCGGGACAGGGACCTTCGATGGCTACACCTTC
D gene: NA; V gene: TRBV9; J gene: TRBJ1-2; clone size: NA; CDR3 length: 14; CDR3 protein: CASSVGADNYGYTF; CDR3 DNA: TGTGCCAGCAGCGTAGGGGCGGACAACTATGGCTACACCTTC
D gene: NA; V gene: TRBV7-9; J gene: TRBJ1-2; clone size: NA; CDR3 length: 13; CDR3 protein: CASSYGDNYGYTF; CDR3 DNA: TGTGCCAGCAGCTACGGGGATAACTATGGCTACACCTTC
D gene: NA; V gene: TRBV25-1; J gene: TRBJ1-3; clone size: few; CDR3 length: 16; CDR3 protein: CASSDAGLLSGNTIYF; CDR3 DNA: TGTGCCAGCAGTGATGCGGGGTTGCTTTCTGGAAACACCATATATTTT
D gene: NA; V gene: TRBV4-1; J gene: TRBJ1-2; clone size: NA; CDR3 length: 19; CDR3 protein: CASSHRPSGQPLANYGYTF; CDR3 DNA: TGCGCCAGCAGCCATCGGCCCTCAGGACAGCCCCTTGCTAACTATGGCTACACCTTC
D gene: NA; V gene: TRBV28; J gene: TRBJ1-1; clone size: NA; CDR3 length: 14; CDR3 protein: CASSLLLPAPEAFF; CDR3 DNA: TGTGCCAGCAGTTTACTCCTGCCAGCCCCTGAAGCTTTCTTT
D gene: TRBD2; V gene: TRBV5-1; J gene: TRBJ2-1; clone size: NA; CDR3 length: 16; CDR3 protein: CASSPETSGRSNEQFF; CDR3 DNA: TGCGCCAGCAGCCCAGAGACTAGCGGGAGATCAAATGAGCAGTTCTTC
D gene: NA; V gene: TRBV18; J gene: TRBJ1-1; clone size: NA; CDR3 length: 14; CDR3 protein: CASSPPAQGTEAFF; CDR3 DNA: TGTGCCAGCTCACCACCGGCTCAAGGCACTGAAGCTTTCTTT
D gene: TRBD1; V gene: TRBV7-8; J gene: TRBJ2-7; clone size: NA; CDR3 length: 15; CDR3 protein: CASSPSGGTAYEQYF; CDR3 DNA: TGTGCCAGCAGCCCCTCAGGGGGAACCGCCTACGAGCAGTACTTC
D gene: NA; V gene: TRBV5-4; J gene: TRBJ2-1; clone size: NA; CDR3 length: 16; CDR3 protein: CASSLQSGSNYNEQFF; CDR3 DNA: TGTGCCAGCAGCTTACAATCCGGATCCAACTACAATGAGCAGTTCTTC
D gene: TRBD2; V gene: TRBV18; J gene: TRBJ2-7; clone size: NA; CDR3 length: 15; CDR3 protein: CASSVGGTSRHEQYF; CDR3 DNA: TGTGCCAGCTCAGTAGGGGGGACTAGTCGGCACGAGCAGTACTTC
D gene: NA; V gene: TRBV2; J gene: TRBJ2-7; clone size: NA; CDR3 length: 14; CDR3 protein: CASGVGTAAYEQYF; CDR3 DNA: TGTGCCAGCGGGGTCGGGACTGCCGCCTACGAGCAGTACTTC
D gene: TRBD1; V gene: TRBV6-6; J gene: TRBJ1-2; clone size: NA; CDR3 length: 15; CDR3 protein: CASSGQGAQHYGYTF; CDR3 DNA: TGTGCCAGCAGTGGTCAGGGGGCCCAGCACTATGGCTACACCTTC
D gene: NA; V gene: TRBV27; J gene: TRBJ1-6; clone size: NA; CDR3 length: 17; CDR3 protein: CASSLSQGTGYNSPLHF; CDR3 DNA: TGTGCCAGCAGTTTATCGCAAGGGACTGGATATAATTCACCCCTCCACTTT
D gene: NA; V gene: TRBV6-5; J gene: TRBJ2-1; clone size: NA; CDR3 length: 11; CDR3 protein: CASSLGGEQFF; CDR3 DNA: TGTGCCAGCAGCCTGGGGGGAGAGCAGTTCTTC
D gene: NA; V gene: TRBV5-4; J gene: TRBJ2-5; clone size: NA; CDR3 length: 13; CDR3 protein: CASRPPTGETQYF; CDR3 DNA: TGTGCCAGCAGGCCCCCGACCGGGGAGACCCAGTACTTC
D gene: NA; V gene: TRBV18; J gene: TRBJ2-7; clone size: NA; CDR3 length: 15; CDR3 protein: CASSPPGLRRDEQYF; CDR3 DNA: TGTGCCAGCTCACCACCGGGTCTCCGGAGGGACGAGCAGTACTTC
D gene: NA; V gene: TRBV6-1; J gene: TRBJ1-4; clone size: NA; CDR3 length: 15; CDR3 protein: CASSSQGLTNEKLFF; CDR3 DNA: TGTGCCAGCAGTTCCCAGGGGTTAACTAATGAAAAACTGTTTTTT
D gene: TRBD1; V gene: TRBV19; J gene: TRBJ2-6; clone size: NA; CDR3 length: 18; CDR3 protein: CASSEGGTGLSGANVLTF; CDR3 DNA: TGTGCCAGTAGTGAAGGAGGGACAGGCCTCTCTGGGGCCAACGTCCTGACTTTC
D gene: NA; V gene: TRBV10-2; J gene: TRBJ2-5; clone size: NA; CDR3 length: 15; CDR3 protein: CASSESTGVGETQYF; CDR3 DNA: TGCGCCAGCAGTGAGTCGACGGGGGTCGGGGAGACCCAGTACTTC
D gene: NA; V gene: TRBV5-6; J gene: TRBJ2-3; clone size: NA; CDR3 length: 16; CDR3 protein: CASSPGGPGYTDTQYF; CDR3 DNA: TGTGCCAGCAGCCCGGGGGGCCCTGGGTACACAGATACGCAGTATTTT